This TCR beta chain was identified during a study of cytomegalovirus exposure and HLA in healthy donors. Trimming shortened V by 0 bases and J by 11 bases, and 14 bases separated the two germline ends. The V gene's germline CDR1 is SGDLS and CDR2 YYNGEE. CDR3 length: 14 amino acids. Use of 60 Vbeta and 13 Jbeta primers characterized the PCR. Profiled with immunoSEQ multiplex PCR; TCRdb holds only in-frame clones, not every one. The table has roughly 120,000 clones, about 73% seen once; the top ten hold 3% to 4%. The specimen sequenced was PBMCs. This receptor was obtained from a woman in her 30s in good health and CMV-seropositive. V and J are TRBV9 and TRBJ2-2; D not certain. CDR3 bases: TGTGCCAGCAGCGTAGGAGGCGACTTGCCTGAGCTGTTTTTT. This codes for CASSVGGDLPELFF. Looking up the rest from reference TRBV9 and TRBJ2-2 gives the full variable domain: DSGVTQTPKHLITATGQRVTLRCSPRSGDLSVYWYQQSLDQGLQFLIQYYNGEERAKGNILERFSAQQFPDLHSELNLSSLELGDSALYFCASSVGGDLPELFFGEGSRLTVL.